The 13 T cell receptor beta chains below come from one sample, sequenced in a study of untreated major depressive disorder. Generated by immunoSEQ multiplex PCR, the TCRdb table keeps only in-frame clones and is missing some. The sample holds 20,000 to 25,000 clones, over 85% seen once. The sequenced sample consisted of CD4+ T cells from PBMCs. The receptor set was obtained from a man in his thirties or forties in good health.

V usage is TRBV14 and J usage is TRBJ2-7, with 10 bases identical to TRBD1. The CDR3 spans 15 residues. Germline V gene sequence: CDR1 SGHDN, CDR2 FVKESK. The ends lost 1 base at V and 3 bases at J; junction bases unmatched: 3. The CDR3 loop is CASSQGQGASYEQYF. The CDR3 region has the DNA TGTGCCAGCAGCCAAGGACAGGGGGCGAGCTACGAGCAGTACTTC.

The chain employs TRBV4-3 and TRBJ2-6; D is possibly TRBD1 (6 bases). This CDR3 has 18 amino acids. V was pared by 2 bases and J by 0 bases, with 14 bases between. Germline lookup yields CDR1 LGHNA and CDR2 YSLEER. CDR3 bases: TGCGCCAGCAGCCAAAACGGACAGTTAGGCTCTGGGGCCAACGTCCTGACTTTC. Encoded protein: CASSQNGQLGSGANVLTF.

The count of this clone is one. This rearrangement joins TRBV5-1 to TRBJ2-7; TRBD2 matches at 16 bases. The junction had 4 bases not matched to a gene; V was cut back by 4 bases and J by 6 bases. CDR3 size: 15 residues. The germline gives CDR1 SGHRS, CDR2 YFSETQ. In nucleotides, the CDR3 is TGCGCCAGCAGCACGGGACTAGCGGGAGGGGGCGAGCAGTACTTC. Translated: CASSTGLAGGGEQYF.

As concerns this clone: A read error may account for a junction end that differs from germline. The CDR3 DNA is TGCGCCAGCAGGCAAGGGACAGGGAAAAGCGTTTCTCAAGAGACCCAGTACTTC. Translated: CASRQGTGKSVSQETQYF. V usage is TRBV4-1 and J usage is TRBJ2-5, with TRBD1 matching 9 bases. The germline V gene encodes CDR1 MGHRA and CDR2 YSYEKL. The CDR3 length is 18 residues.

CDR3 sequence (DNA): TGTGCCAGCAGCCATCCGAACAATGAGCAGTTCTTC. Translating gives CASSHPNNEQFF. The V and J genes are TRBV7-2 and TRBJ2-1; D is undetermined. Germline values: CDR1 SGHTA, CDR2 FQGNSA. Trimming shortened V by 5 bases and J by 5 bases, and 7 bases separated the two germline ends. The CDR3 consists of 12 residues.

The rearrangement joins TRBV6-5 to TRBJ1-5; 8 bases match TRBD1. Germline lookup yields CDR1 MNHEY and CDR2 SVGAGI. The V and J ends lost 7 bases and 2 bases, in that order; junction bases with no gene match: 7. The CDR3 length is 15 residues. The chain's CDR3 is CASKTDREGNQPQHF. In DNA, the CDR3 is TGTGCCAGCAAGACGGACAGGGAGGGCAATCAGCCCCAGCATTTT.

This chain links TRBV18 with TRBJ2-7, with 14 bases lining up with TRBD2. V was clipped by 3 bases and J by 7 bases; unmatched bases: 5. Germline CDR1 is KGHSH and CDR2 is LQKENI. The CDR3 consists of 15 residues. The CDR3 sequence is CASSPGLAGVREQYF. Written as DNA, the CDR3 is TGTGCCAGCTCACCGGGACTAGCGGGAGTACGGGAGCAGTACTTC.

The sample holds one count of this clone. The chain couples TRBV7-2 to TRBJ2-3; the match to TRBD2 covers 10 bases. Germline V gene lookup returns CDR1 SGHTA and CDR2 FQGNSA. This CDR3 is 16 amino acids long. J gave up 0 bases and V 5 bases, and 5 bases lay outside the gene matches. Here the CDR3 DNA reads TGTGCCAGCAGCCCCCCGACTAGCGGGAGCACAGATACGCAGTATTTT. It specifies CASSPPTSGSTDTQYF.

CDR3 in amino acids: CATAGWTGESSEQYF. The CDR3 DNA follows: TGCGCCACCGCCGGTTGGACAGGGGAATCTTCCGAGCAGTACTTC. This chain connects TRBV4-1 to TRBJ2-7, with 9 nucleotides matching TRBD1. The CDR3 length is 15 residues. V shed 10 bases and J 6 bases; nucleotides not matched to a gene: 16. Looked up from germline, CDR1 is MGHRA and CDR2 is YSYEKL.

CDR3 nucleotides: TGTGCCTGGATTGGGATGAGGGCTAACACTGAAGCTTTCTTT. This encodes CAWIGMRANTEAFF. The chain couples TRBV30 to TRBJ1-1, with D unresolved. Trimming pared 4 bases from V and 2 bases from J, leaving 14 bases between. Germline V CDR1 and CDR2: GTSNPN, SVGIG (reference sequence). This CDR3 spans 14 amino acids.

The rearrangement joins TRBV7-3 to TRBJ2-4, with TRBD2 matching 14 bases. The V and J ends lost 5 bases and 1 base, in that order; junction bases with no gene match: 7. The germline V gene encodes CDR1 SGHTA and CDR2 FQGTGA. This CDR3 spans 18 amino acids. In nucleotides, the CDR3 is TGTGCCAGCAGCCCTCAGACTAGCGGGAGGGTTGCCAAAAACATTCAGTACTTC. It specifies CASSPQTSGRVAKNIQYF.

The V call is TRBV4-2, the J call TRBJ2-7, with 9 positions matching TRBD1. CDR1 LGHNA and CDR2 YNFKEQ come from the germline V gene. Trimming took 4 bases from V and 3 from J; bases not matched to a gene: 4. The CDR3 is 14 amino acids. CDR3 sequence reads: CASSPGQGDYEQYF. CDR3 nucleotides: TGTGCCAGCAGCCCGGGACAGGGAGACTACGAGCAGTACTTC.

The rearrangement uses TRBV12-5 and TRBJ1-3, with a weak D call TRBD1 (6 bases). Germline V lookup: CDR1 LGHNT, CDR2 FRNRAP. This CDR3 has 17 residues. V was trimmed by 6 bases and J by 0 bases, leaving 18 bases between them. CDR3 region: CASGSGGGFSSGNTIYF. CDR3 DNA sequence: TGTGCTAGTGGAAGTGGCGGGGGCTTTAGCTCTGGAAACACCATATATTTT. Variable domain in full (rest from reference TRBV12-5 and TRBJ1-3): DARVTQTPRHKVTEMGQEVTMRCQPILGHNTVFWYRQTMMQGLELLAYFRNRAPLDDSGMPKDRFSAEMPDATLATLKIQPSEPRDSAVYFCASGSGGGFSSGNTIYFGEGSWLTVV.